Each of the 32 T cell receptor beta chains below was sequenced from the same sample in a study of glioma-infiltrating T cells. The iRepertoire nested amplicon-rescue multiplex PCR amplified TCR alpha and beta CDR3s from RNA. From the multiplex PCR reads, TCRdb called clonotypes with MiXCR, one entry per CDR3 protein. The sample has under 200,000 distinct CDR3 sequences; about 47% are singletons. The sample consisted of glioma tissue, nonneoplastic brain tissue, or PBMCs (not recorded which). These receptors came from a human donor with low-grade glioma or glioblastoma, undergoing nonglioma brain surgery, or in good health (not recorded which).

The J gene is TRBJ2-7, the V gene TRBV3-1; TRBD1 matches 8 bases. V lost 0 bases and J lost 4; bases outside the gene matches: 5. The CDR3 extends over 15 amino acids. Germline loops: CDR1 LGHDT, CDR2 YNNKEL (reference sequence). CDR3 bases: TGTGCCAGCAGCCAAGAGCCAGGGGGCATTTACGAGCAGTACTTC. It translates to CASSQEPGGIYEQYF.

This chain connects TRBV6-6 to TRBJ2-1, with D unclear. Germline V CDR1 and CDR2: MNHNY, SVGAGI (reference sequence). Trimming pared 7 bases from V and 15 bases from J, leaving 19 bases between. The CDR3 length is 12 residues. In nucleotides, the CDR3 is TGTGCCAGCAAGTTGTTTGGGCGCCGAGCGTTCTTC. Protein: CASKLFGRRAFF.

This clonotype has at least ten counts. V and J are TRBV5-1 and TRBJ2-3, with 11 bases fitting TRBD2. The CDR3 is made up of 14 amino acids. V lost 4 bases to trimming and J lost 4 bases; unmatched junction nucleotides: 2. From germline, CDR1 is SGHRS and CDR2 YFSETQ. Here the CDR3 reads CASSRSGRADTQYF. The CDR3 nucleotides are TGCGCCAGCAGCCGTAGCGGGAGGGCAGATACGCAGTATTTT.

The chain recombines TRBV11-2 with TRBJ1-2; TRBD1 matches 9 bases. V trimming: 4 bases; J trimming: 6 bases; junction bases outside the gene matches: 15. Germline assignment: CDR1 SGHAT and CDR2 FQNNGV. CDR3 length: 17 amino acids. This CDR3 is CASSSDSGTGKFDGYTF. CDR3 bases: TGTGCCAGCAGCTCAGACTCCGGGACAGGGAAATTTGATGGCTACACCTTC. Combining the CDR3 with reference TRBV11-2 and TRBJ1-2 gives the whole variable domain EAGVAQSPRYKIIEKRQSVAFWCNPISGHATLYWYQQILGQGPKLLIQFQNNGVVDDSQLPKDRFSAERLKGVDSTLKIQPAKLEDSAVYLCASSSDSGTGKFDGYTFGSGTRLTVV.

On this clonotype: A much larger clone is a single base away; this may be a read error. The chain is built from TRBV20-1 and TRBJ2-5; unclear D gene. The V gene's germline CDR1 is DFQATT and CDR2 SNEGSKA (reference sequence). Trimming took 3 bases from V and 0 from J, leaving 11 bases between them. The CDR3 covers 14 residues. This chain's CDR3 is CSASEIQYQETQYF. In nucleotides, the CDR3 is TGCAGTGCTAGTGAGATACAGTACCAAGAGACCCAGTACTTC.

This clonotype has ten or more counts. V gene TRBV7-2 combines with J gene TRBJ1-6; weak D call: TRBD1 (5 bases). V dropped 5 bases and J dropped 10 bases, with 15 bases sitting between them. Per germline, CDR1 SGHTA and CDR2 FQGNSA. The CDR3 is made up of 14 amino acids. CDR3 nucleotide sequence: TGTGCCAGCAGCCAGGGAGTGTTAAACTCACCCCTCCACTTT. Translated: CASSQGVLNSPLHF.

The chain joins TRBV12-3 or TRBV12-4 to TRBJ2-5; no clear D. The CDR3 totals 13 residues. V lost 4 bases to trimming and J lost 7 bases, with 13 bases between them. The CDR3 is CASSSTPLGTQYF. CDR3 bases: TGTGCCAGCAGTTCCACTCCATTAGGGACCCAGTACTTC.

This clonotype was recorded at least ten times. The chain links TRBV10-3 to TRBJ1-1; TRBD1 might be the D (5 bases). Looked up from germline, CDR1 is ENHRY and CDR2 is SYGVKD. V was trimmed by 8 bases and J by 3 bases, leaving 10 bases between them. The CDR3 length is 12 residues. CDR3 protein: CAILGEDTEAFF. CDR3 coding DNA: TGTGCCATCCTGGGGGAGGACACTGAAGCTTTCTTT.

Of note for this clonotype: Mismatch with germline at one junction end may stem from a read error. The V and J genes are TRBV6-1 and TRBJ2-1, with no clear D. The CDR3 has 14 residues. Germline V lookup: CDR1 MNHNS, CDR2 SASEGT. This CDR3 is CARSDPLRRNEQFF. CDR3 bases: TGTGCCAGAAGTGATCCGCTGCGAAGGAATGAGCAGTTCTTC.

This clonotype was observed a few times. One base away lies a much larger clone, so this may be a sequencing read error. This chain joins TRBV20-1 and TRBJ2-5; D unresolved. The CDR3 totals 13 residues. V was shortened by 6 bases and J by 1 base, with 12 bases between the two germline ends. CDR1 is DFQATT, CDR2 SNEGSKA, per germline (reference sequence). The CDR3 DNA follows: TGCAGTGCCACCAATAGGCGCCAAGAGACCCAGTACTTC. It translates to CSATNRRQETQYF.

This clonotype was counted only a few times. The chain combines TRBV3-1 with TRBJ2-1; possibly TRBD2 for D (6 bases). Trimming took 0 bases from V and 4 from J, leaving 7 bases between them. The CDR3 loop spans 14 amino acids. Germline loops: CDR1 LGHDT, CDR2 YNNKEL (reference sequence). DNA for the CDR3: TGTGCCAGCAGCCAAGAGACTAGTTACAATGAGCAGTTCTTC. Translated: CASSQETSYNEQFF.

As regards this clonotype: A much more abundant neighbour one base away suggests this may be a read error. V is TRBV24-1 and J is TRBJ1-5; D not certain. The CDR3 is made up of 14 amino acids. From germline, CDR1 is KGHDR and CDR2 SFDVKD. The CDR3 is CATSDSLRNQPKHF. The DNA for the CDR3 is TGTGCCACCAGTGATTCCCTGCGCAATCAGCCCAAGCATTTT.

As regards this clonotype: The missing conserved phenylalanine or tryptophan at the end of this CDR3 makes a read error likely. The genes are TRBV12-3 or TRBV12-4 and TRBJ2-5; 8 bases match TRBD2. This CDR3 has 16 residues. Trimming took 3 bases from V and 4 from J; bases not matched to a gene: 10. This CDR3 is CASSLSGRREPETQYL. CDR3 sequence (DNA): TGTGCCAGCAGTTTGAGCGGGAGAAGAGAACCAGAGACCCAGTACTTA.

This chain connects TRBV7-8 to TRBJ2-1; D is tentatively TRBD1 or TRBD2 (6 bases each). Trimming removed 0 bases at V and 4 bases at J, with 16 bases between. The length of the CDR3 is 17 residues. The germline V gene has CDR1 SGHVS and CDR2 FQNEAQ. In nucleotides, the CDR3 is TGTGCCAGCAGCTTAGCGCTTAGCGGAGGGGGGTACAATGAGCAGTTCTTC. Its protein product is CASSLALSGGGYNEQFF. The full variable domain, rest sourced from reference TRBV7-8 and TRBJ2-1, is GAGVSQSPRYKVAKRGQDVALRCDPISGHVSLFWYQQALGQGPEFLTYFQNEAQLDKSGLPSDRFFAERPEGSVSTLKIQRTQQEDSAVYLCASSLALSGGGYNEQFFGPGTRLTVL.

Details on this clonotype: At one of its ends the junction is not consistent with the germline gene, which may arise from a read error. The chain employs TRBV3-1 and TRBJ2-1; possibly TRBD2 for D (6 bases). The germline CDR1 and CDR2 sequences are LGHDT and YNNKEL (reference sequence). The CDR3 has 15 amino acids. The CDR3 sequence: CTSSQRWDSYNEQFF. In DNA, the CDR3 is TGTACCAGCAGCCAACGGTGGGACTCATACAATGAGCAGTTCTTC.

This chain connects TRBV30 to TRBJ2-7, with 7 nucleotides matching TRBD2. This CDR3 comprises 12 residues. Per germline, CDR1 GTSNPN and CDR2 SVGIG (reference sequence). Unmatched junction bases numbered 7, after V lost 5 bases and J lost 6 bases. The CDR3 loop reads CAWYWGGFEQYF. The CDR3 nucleotides are TGTGCCTGGTATTGGGGGGGGTTCGAGCAGTACTTC. The whole variable domain, filled in from reference TRBV30 and TRBJ2-7, reads SQTIHQWPATLVQPVGSPLSLECTVEGTSNPNLYWYRQAAGRGLQLLFYSVGIGQISSEVPQNLSASRPQDRQFILSSKKLLLSDSGFYLCAWYWGGFEQYFGPGTRLTVT.

This clonotype appeared a few times. The chain couples TRBV4-2 to TRBJ1-4, with TRBD1 as a possible D gene (5 bases). The CDR3 is made up of 17 amino acids. V was trimmed by 3 bases and J by 0 bases, leaving 14 bases between them. Per germline, CDR1 LGHNA and CDR2 YNFKEQ. The CDR3 DNA sequence: TGTGCCAGCAGCCAGAGGGGACTACAAACAACTAATGAAAAACTGTTTTTT. Protein: CASSQRGLQTTNEKLFF.

The table lists this clonotype with a few counts. The V call is TRBV3-1, the J call TRBJ2-1; D might be TRBD2 (5 bases). CDR1 and CDR2 (germline): LGHDT, YNNKEL (reference sequence). The germline V and J ends were trimmed by 5 bases and 8 bases, with 10 bases remaining between them. This CDR3 is built from 12 residues. CDR3 amino acids: CASSISGYEQFF. CDR3 sequence (DNA): TGTGCCAGCAGCATCAGCGGTTATGAGCAGTTCTTC.

V and J are TRBV18 and TRBJ1-1; 8 bases fit TRBD1. The CDR3 loop spans 14 amino acids. Per the germline V gene, CDR1 is KGHSH and CDR2 is LQKENI. The junction had 5 bases not matched to a gene; V was cut back by 3 bases and J by 5 bases. CDR3 loop: CASSPETGETEAFF. CDR3 bases: TGTGCCAGCTCACCCGAGACAGGGGAAACTGAAGCTTTCTTT.

V gene TRBV20-1 combines with J gene TRBJ2-1, with TRBD2 matching over 7 bases. This CDR3 region has 15 residues. J was trimmed by 13 bases and V by 1 base; bases with no gene match: 16. Looked up from germline, CDR1 is DFQATT and CDR2 is SNEGSKA (reference sequence). This CDR3 reads CSARGLLGSGRDQFF. The CDR3 nucleotides read TGCAGTGCTAGAGGGCTCCTGGGTAGCGGGCGGGACCAGTTCTTC.

The rearrangement links TRBV6-5 to TRBJ2-5, with D perhaps TRBD2 (5 bases). Germline V gene sequence: CDR1 MNHEY, CDR2 SVGAGI. The germline V and J ends were trimmed by 10 bases and 7 bases, with 31 bases remaining between them. The CDR3 spans 17 residues. CDR3 region: CAISESSQRTKSGTQYF. Here the CDR3 DNA reads TGTGCCATAAGTGAGTCGAGTCAGCGGACCAAGTCTGGGACCCAGTACTTC.

A note on this clonotype: The junction differs from germline at one of its ends, possibly a read error. This chain joins TRBV12-3 or TRBV12-4 and TRBJ1-5, with D possibly being TRBD1 (5 bases). The CDR3 contains 15 residues. CDR3 sequence (DNA): TGTACCAGCAGTTTGGCCGGGACGTTAGGGCAGCCCCAGAATTTT. Translation: CTSSLAGTLGQPQNF.

Notes on this clonotype: A junction end diverges from the germline sequence, so it may reflect a read error. The rearrangement uses TRBV28 and TRBJ2-7; no clear D gene. The CDR3 consists of 13 residues. Germline CDR1 reads MDHEN; CDR2 reads SYDVKM. The CDR3 region is CASSYTTPYEKYF. The CDR3 DNA reads TGTGCCAGCAGTTACACTACTCCCTACGAGAAGTACTTC.

This clonotype was counted many times. The V gene is TRBV20-1, the J gene TRBJ2-3, with TRBD2 matching over 13 bases. V gave up 4 bases and J gave up 2 bases; unmatched junction bases: 3. The CDR3 sequence is 15 residues long. Germline V gives CDR1 DFQATT, CDR2 SNEGSKA (reference sequence). In DNA, the CDR3 is TGCAGTGCTAAAGGACTAGCGGGAGTCACAGATACGCAGTATTTT. Its translation: CSAKGLAGVTDTQYF.

The sample holds a few counts of this clonotype. This chain joins TRBV5-4 and TRBJ2-7; D is possibly TRBD1 (6 bases). V lost 1 base and J lost 0, with 11 bases in between. The CDR3 has 15 amino acids. Germline loops: CDR1 SGHNT, CDR2 YYREEE (reference sequence). The CDR3 is CASSLRTASSYEQYF. The CDR3 bases are TGTGCCAGCAGCTTGCGGACAGCCAGCTCCTACGAGCAGTACTTC.

The chain uses TRBV29-1 and TRBJ1-1; possibly TRBD1 for D (6 bases). The CDR3 runs to 13 residues. Trimming removed 7 bases from V and 0 bases from J, with 12 bases in between. CDR1 is SQVTM, CDR2 ANQGSEA, per germline. CDR3 bases: TGCAGCGCGACAACAGGGATGAACACTGAAGCTTTCTTT. Translation gives CSATTGMNTEAFF. Variable domain in full (rest from reference TRBV29-1 and TRBJ1-1): SAVISQKPSRDICQRGTSLTIQCQVDSQVTMMFWYRQQPGQSLTLIATANQGSEATYESGFVIDKFPISRPNLTFSTLTVSNMSPEDSSIYLCSATTGMNTEAFFGQGTRLTVV.

This clonotype was counted ten times or more. The chain employs TRBV28 and TRBJ2-3, with 8 positions matching TRBD2. CDR1 and CDR2 from the germline V gene are MDHEN and SYDVKM. Trimming took 6 bases from V and 3 from J; bases not matched to a gene: 5. This CDR3 has 14 residues. The CDR3 here is CASSLSGNTDTQYF. The CDR3 nucleotides are TGTGCCAGCAGCCTTAGCGGGAATACAGATACGCAGTATTTT.

CDR3 sequence: CASSQYGTSGTYEQYF. The CDR3 nucleotides are TGTGCCAGCAGCCAATACGGGACTAGCGGGACCTACGAGCAGTACTTC. The chain has TRBV5-4 and TRBJ2-7; 13 bases line up with TRBD2. Trimming cost V 4 bases and J 2 bases; bases outside gene matches: 6. CDR1 and CDR2 from the germline V gene are SGHNT and YYREEE (reference sequence). The CDR3 is made up of 16 amino acids.

This clonotype was seen a single time. A much larger clone is a single base away; this may be a read error. The rearrangement links TRBV28 to TRBJ2-7, with D perhaps TRBD2 (6 bases). Per germline, CDR1 MDHEN and CDR2 SYDVKM. CDR3 length: 15 residues. V was trimmed by 10 bases and J by 3 bases, leaving 22 bases between them. This CDR3 reads CAISISSAGSYEQYF. CDR3 nucleotides: TGTGCCATCAGCATTTCTAGCGCGGGAAGCTACGAGCAGTACTTC.

This clonotype came up a few times. The chain recombines TRBV4-2 with TRBJ2-5, with 10 bases matching TRBD2. Germline V gene lookup returns CDR1 LGHNA and CDR2 YNFKEQ. CDR3 length: 16 amino acids. Trimming took 0 bases from V and 5 from J; bases not matched to a gene: 6. CDR3 residues: CASSQDLPSGSETQYF. CDR3 nucleotide sequence: TGTGCCAGCAGCCAAGATCTTCCTAGCGGGAGCGAGACCCAGTACTTC.

In regard to this clonotype: A much larger clone lies one base from this, so it may be a read error. CDR3 loop: CASSLRGKGNEQFF. The CDR3 bases are TGTGCCAGCAGCTTGAGGGGTAAAGGCAATGAGCAGTTCTTC. The chain is built from TRBV5-4 and TRBJ2-1, with D perhaps TRBD1 (5 bases). Germline CDR1 is SGHNT and CDR2 is YYREEE (reference sequence). The CDR3 sequence is 14 residues long. V was pared by 1 base and J by 6 bases, with 11 bases between.

This clonotype appeared a few times. V and J are TRBV24-1 and TRBJ2-1; 9 bases match TRBD1. The CDR3 loop spans 17 amino acids. The V and J ends lost 1 base and 0 bases, in that order; junction bases with no gene match: 3. The germline V gene encodes CDR1 KGHDR and CDR2 SFDVKD. The CDR3 loop reads CATSDFGTGLSYNEQFF. As DNA, the CDR3 is TGTGCCACCAGTGATTTCGGGACAGGGCTCTCCTACAATGAGCAGTTCTTC.